This T cell receptor (beta chain) was identified during a study of blood T cells in healthy people across ages. Notes on the study in general: Estimates drawn from one million T cells were deemed to understate diversity. Whereas aged donors had fewer naive CD4+ cells, long-lived donors had more of them and higher diversity. Significant beta diversity loss was already apparent by age approximately 40, declining roughly linearly.

Donors ranged from about 6 to 90 years old and were healthy Caucasians in Russia. A sample-barcoded 5' primer and a J-beta primer mix were used in a second PCR of roughly 7 to 11 cycles. MiXCR was run by TCRdb on the 5' RACE reads, yielding one entry per CDR3 protein. Of roughly 1.9 million distinct CDR3 sequences in the sample, roughly 43% were seen once. This clonotype was recorded a few times. Its matching antigen is unknown. Germline trimming cut 5 bases from V and 5 bases from J; bases unmatched to any gene: 3. CDR3 length: 13 residues. The germline gives CDR1 KGHSH, CDR2 LQKENI. This receptor was obtained from a human donor in good health. The chain combines TRBV18 with TRBJ2-1; 7 bases agree with TRBD2. Material for sequencing was blood. CDR3 residues: CASSARGDNEQFF. In DNA form, the CDR3 reads TGTGCCAGCTCAGCCCGGGGGGACAATGAGCAGTTCTTC.